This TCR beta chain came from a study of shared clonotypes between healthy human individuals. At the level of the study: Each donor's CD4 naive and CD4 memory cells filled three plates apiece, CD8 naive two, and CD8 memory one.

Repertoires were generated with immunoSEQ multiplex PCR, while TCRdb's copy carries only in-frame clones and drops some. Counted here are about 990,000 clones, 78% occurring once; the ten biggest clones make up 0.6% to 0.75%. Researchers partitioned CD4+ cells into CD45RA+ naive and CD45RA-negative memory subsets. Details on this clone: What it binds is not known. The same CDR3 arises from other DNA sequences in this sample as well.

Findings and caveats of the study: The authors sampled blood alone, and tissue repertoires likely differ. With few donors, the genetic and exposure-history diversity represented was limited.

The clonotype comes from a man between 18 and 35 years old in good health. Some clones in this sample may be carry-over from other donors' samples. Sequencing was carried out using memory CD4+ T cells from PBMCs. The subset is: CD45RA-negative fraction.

The chain's CDR3 is CASSFTGAHNEQFF. The CDR3 nucleotides read TGCGCCAGCAGCTTTACGGGAGCTCACAATGAGCAGTTCTTC. The chain has TRBV5-1 and TRBJ2-1; tentative D call: TRBD2 (6 bases). The CDR3 totals 14 residues. CDR1 SGHRS and CDR2 YFSETQ come from the germline V gene. V was pared by 2 bases and J by 5 bases, with 11 bases between.